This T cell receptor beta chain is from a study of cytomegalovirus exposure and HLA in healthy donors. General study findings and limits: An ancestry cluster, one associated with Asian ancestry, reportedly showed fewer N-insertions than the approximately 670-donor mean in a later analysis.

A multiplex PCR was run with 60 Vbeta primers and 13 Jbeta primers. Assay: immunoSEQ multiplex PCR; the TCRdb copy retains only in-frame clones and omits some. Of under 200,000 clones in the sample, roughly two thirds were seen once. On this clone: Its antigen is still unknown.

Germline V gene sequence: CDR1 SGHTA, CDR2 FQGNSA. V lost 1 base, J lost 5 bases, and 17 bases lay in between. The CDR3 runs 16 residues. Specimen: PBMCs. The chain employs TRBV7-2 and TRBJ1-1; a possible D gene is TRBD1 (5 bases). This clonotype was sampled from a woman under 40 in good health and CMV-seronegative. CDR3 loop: CASSLDRGREGTEAFF. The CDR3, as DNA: TGTGCCAGCAGCTTAGATAGGGGAAGGGAGGGAACTGAAGCTTTCTTT.